Each of the 21 T cell receptor beta chains below was sequenced from the same sample in a study of shared clonotypes between healthy human individuals. Data came from immunoSEQ multiplex PCR; TCRdb stores just in-frame clones and leaves some out. The sample shows roughly 2.2 million clones, about nine tenths of them seen only once. Source material: naive CD4+ T cells from PBMCs. Indicated subset: CD45RA+ positively selected. The receptors were gathered from a man aged 18 to 29 in good health. Some clones in this sample may be carry-over from other donors' samples.

The chain has TRBV18 and TRBJ1-1; TRBD1 aligns across 10 bases. The CDR3 is 16 amino acids. J gave up 4 bases and V 3 bases, and 8 bases lay outside the gene matches. Germline CDR1 KGHSH, CDR2 LQKENI. CDR3 nucleotide sequence: TGTGCCAGCTCACCTATGGACAGGGGGTGGGTCACTGAAGCTTTCTTT. Translating gives CASSPMDRGWVTEAFF.

The V gene is TRBV7-9, the J gene TRBJ2-5, with TRBD2 matching over 7 bases. Germline V gene sequence: CDR1 SEHNR, CDR2 FQNEAQ (reference sequence). Trimming at V came to 3 bases and at J to 4 bases, leaving 8 bases not matched to a gene. This CDR3 has 15 residues. The CDR3 nucleotides read TGTGCCAGCAGCTTGGGACTACCGCCCCGAGAGACCCAGTACTTC. Protein: CASSLGLPPRETQYF.

This clone showed up just once. This chain connects TRBV7-2 to TRBJ1-2, with a tentative D call TRBD1 (5 bases). Per germline, CDR1 SGHTA and CDR2 FQGNSA. There are 16 residues in the CDR3. The V gene lost 4 bases and the J gene lost 2 bases, with 17 bases spanning the gap. The CDR3 reads CASSSPRGRANYGYTF. Here the CDR3 DNA reads TGTGCCAGCAGCTCTCCGCGGGGCAGGGCAAACTATGGCTACACCTTC.

This chain links TRBV7-9 with TRBJ2-7; D is unclear. Germline CDR1 is SEHNR and CDR2 is FQNEAQ (reference sequence). Deletions cut 0 bases from V and 0 bases from J, with 12 bases between. This CDR3 contains 16 residues. The CDR3 DNA sequence: TGTGCCAGCAGCTTAGCGGCAGGAGCTAGCTCCTACGAGCAGTACTTC. Translation gives CASSLAAGASSYEQYF.

This clone has a single count. J is TRBJ2-7 and V is TRBV5-1; TRBD1 or TRBD2 may be the D gene (7 bases each). The V end lost 0 bases, the J end lost 5 bases, and 18 bases lay between the germline ends. CDR3 size: 16 residues. CDR1 is SGHRS, CDR2 YFSETQ, per germline. CDR3 region: CASSLAGGRGGHEQYF. The CDR3 DNA sequence: TGCGCCAGCAGCTTGGCCGGTGGCAGGGGGGGCCACGAGCAGTACTTC.

The rearrangement joins TRBV5-5 to TRBJ2-6, with D uncertain. Germline V gene sequence: CDR1 SGHKS, CDR2 YYEKEE (reference sequence). V lost 0 bases and J lost 4, with 11 bases in between. This CDR3 comprises 16 residues. CDR3 sequence reads: CASSLAVSEGANVLTF. CDR3 nucleotides: TGTGCCAGCAGCTTGGCCGTGAGTGAAGGGGCCAACGTCCTGACTTTC.

The chain links TRBV5-1 to TRBJ2-2; D is tentatively TRBD1 or TRBD2 (5 bases each). CDR1 and CDR2 from the germline V gene are SGHRS and YFSETQ. V lost 7 bases, J lost 5 bases, and 15 bases lay in between. The CDR3 covers 14 residues. CDR3 DNA: TGCGCCAGCGCCGAGGGGACCCTAACCGGGGAGCTGTTTTTT. Protein sequence: CASAEGTLTGELFF.

The CDR3 protein is CASSPSTSTHEQYF. CDR3 sequence (DNA): TGTGCCAGCAGCCCATCAACAAGCACCCACGAGCAGTACTTC. This rearrangement joins TRBV5-4 to TRBJ2-7, with D hard to call. V was trimmed by 4 bases and J by 5 bases, leaving 16 bases between them. CDR3 length: 14 residues. Germline CDR1 SGHNT, CDR2 YYREEE (reference sequence). The full variable domain, completed using reference TRBV5-4 and TRBJ2-7, is ETGVTQSPTHLIKTRGQQVTLRCSSQSGHNTVSWYQQALGQGPQFIFQYYREEENGRGNFPPRFSGLQFPNYSSELNVNALELDDSALYLCASSPSTSTHEQYFGPGTRLTVT.

The chain combines TRBV28 with TRBJ1-2; D gene ambiguous. CDR1 is MDHEN, CDR2 SYDVKM, per germline. The germline V and J ends were trimmed by 1 base and 7 bases, with 13 bases remaining between them. This CDR3 has 14 residues. DNA for the CDR3: TGTGCCAGCAGTTTATTGGTAGGGAGTGGTGGCTACACCTTC. Translation gives CASSLLVGSGGYTF.

With regard to this clone: An end of the junction does not agree with germline; a read error may underlie this. The genes are TRBV15 and TRBJ1-4, with D hard to call. This CDR3 has 15 residues. Germline V gene data show CDR1 as LNHNV and CDR2 as YYDKDF (reference sequence). CDR3 sequence: CATCRSTEENEKLFF. The CDR3 coding sequence is TGTGCCACCTGCAGGTCTACAGAAGAGAATGAAAAACTGTTTTTT.

V usage is TRBV5-1 and J usage is TRBJ2-1, with a tentative D call TRBD2 (6 bases). Germline assignment: CDR1 SGHRS and CDR2 YFSETQ. V gave up 1 base and J gave up 8 bases, with 22 bases separating them. CDR3 size: 17 residues. This CDR3 reads CASSLYISAGRPDEQFF. The CDR3 region has the DNA TGCGCCAGCAGCTTGTACATTAGCGCGGGGCGGCCGGATGAGCAGTTCTTC.

The CDR3 DNA sequence: TGTGCCAGTAGGGGGACAGGACAGAAGCCCCAGCATTTT. Translating gives CASRGTGQKPQHF. V is TRBV19 and J is TRBJ1-5; 8 nucleotides agree with TRBD1. This CDR3 has 13 amino acids. Germline values: CDR1 LNHDA, CDR2 SQIVND (reference sequence). J gave up 8 bases and V 6 bases, and 6 bases lay outside the gene matches.

The J gene is TRBJ1-1, the V gene TRBV4-1, with 9 bases aligning to TRBD1. The ends lost 3 bases at V and 10 bases at J; junction bases unmatched: 12. The CDR3 spans 15 residues. Germline V gene data show CDR1 as MGHRA and CDR2 as YSYEKL. The CDR3 nucleotides read TGCGCCAGCAGCCACCGGACAGGGGTCTACACTCCAGCTTTCTTT. Its translation is CASSHRTGVYTPAFF.

The V and J genes are TRBV19 and TRBJ1-2; D is possibly TRBD1 (5 bases). V was shortened by 3 bases and J by 6 bases, with 11 bases between the two germline ends. CDR3 size: 13 residues. The germline V gene encodes CDR1 LNHDA and CDR2 SQIVND (reference sequence). Here the CDR3 reads CASSISGTDGYTF. In DNA, the CDR3 is TGTGCCAGTAGTATCTCCGGGACGGATGGCTACACCTTC.

The V call is TRBV18, the J call TRBJ2-1; tentative D call: TRBD2 (6 bases). CDR1 is KGHSH, CDR2 LQKENI, per germline. This CDR3 spans 14 amino acids. V was pared by 10 bases and J by 10 bases, with 23 bases between. CDR3 coding DNA: TGTGCCACCGAGCCATCGACGCGGGGTGAAGAGCAGTTCTTC. It encodes CATEPSTRGEEQFF.

The rearrangement joins TRBV5-8 to TRBJ1-5; D not certain. V lost 0 bases to trimming and J lost 1 base, with 14 bases between them. The length of the CDR3 is 17 residues. Germline CDR1 reads SGHTS; CDR2 reads YDEGEE. The CDR3 reads CASSLVYGVPSNQPQHF. The CDR3 bases are TGTGCCAGCAGCTTGGTCTATGGGGTTCCCAGCAATCAGCCCCAGCATTTT.

The chain carries TRBV6-1 and TRBJ2-5; D perhaps matches TRBD1 (5 bases). This CDR3 is built from 14 residues. CDR1 is MNHNS and CDR2 is SASEGT in the germline V gene. The V gene lost 4 bases and the J gene lost 0 bases, with 9 bases spanning the gap. The CDR3 DNA follows: TGTGCCAGCAGTGGACGACAGTACCAAGAGACCCAGTACTTC. It specifies CASSGRQYQETQYF.

The gene calls are TRBV19 and TRBJ1-1, with TRBD1 as a possible D gene (6 bases). Per the germline V gene, CDR1 is LNHDA and CDR2 is SQIVND (reference sequence). V was clipped by 4 bases and J by 4 bases, with 13 bases between them. This CDR3 is built from 14 residues. CDR3 in DNA: TGTGCCAGTAGTACCAGGGGAGCGACCACTGAAGCTTTCTTT. Amino acid sequence: CASSTRGATTEAFF.

Comments on this clone: This specimen includes other DNA sequences encoding the same CDR3. The chain couples TRBV20-1 to TRBJ1-2; the D is unclear. This CDR3 has 11 residues. With 4 bases removed from V and 2 bases from J, the gap between germline ends came to 5 bases. CDR1 is DFQATT, CDR2 SNEGSKA, per germline (reference sequence). CDR3 in amino acids: CSANPNYGYTF. The CDR3 DNA reads as TGCAGTGCTAACCCCAACTATGGCTACACCTTC.

The genes are TRBV7-8 and TRBJ2-1, with 12 bases identical to TRBD2. CDR3 length: 19 residues. CDR1 is SGHVS, CDR2 FQNEAQ, per germline. V lost 2 bases, J lost 4 bases, and 12 bases stayed unmatched. CDR3 nucleotides: TGTGCCAGCAGCTTAACAGGGGTAAGGACTAGCGGGAAATACAATGAGCAGTTCTTC. Its protein is CASSLTGVRTSGKYNEQFF. Drawing the rest from reference TRBV7-8 and TRBJ2-1, the complete variable domain is GAGVSQSPRYKVAKRGQDVALRCDPISGHVSLFWYQQALGQGPEFLTYFQNEAQLDKSGLPSDRFFAERPEGSVSTLKIQRTQQEDSAVYLCASSLTGVRTSGKYNEQFFGPGTRLTVL.

The CDR3 DNA is TGCGCCAGCAGCCCACTAGCGGCCGCCTACAATGAGCAGTTCTTC. This codes for CASSPLAAAYNEQFF. The V call is TRBV5-1, the J call TRBJ2-1; 8 positions match TRBD2. V trimming: 4 bases; J trimming: 2 bases; junction bases outside the gene matches: 5. The CDR3 is made up of 15 amino acids. In germline, CDR1 is SGHRS, CDR2 YFSETQ.